What follows are 23 T cell receptor beta chains derived from one specimen sequenced in a study of T cell clonality in common variable immunodeficiency (dated by TCRdb to about 2015). Library creation used the immunoSEQ multiplex PCR assay. The source is immuneACCESS, and TCRdb retained only in-frame sequences with V and J called. Part of the clones is not carried over; for the studies checked, unresolved V genes explain less than half of this, and the remainder is unexplained. This sample is represented by around 47,000 clones, with no singletons among them. The leading ten clones occupy 0.68% of the sample. The sequenced sample consisted of peripheral blood mononuclear cells. The receptors were sampled from a person aged 18 to 70 in good health.

Many counts were recorded for this clone. The sequence runs out 3 residues before the end of the CDR3; the remainder is reconstructed from the germline J gene. The rearrangement joins TRBV19 to TRBJ2-4; TRBD2 matches at 7 bases. V shed 3 bases and J 9 bases; nucleotides not matched to a gene: 2. In germline, CDR1 is LNHDA, CDR2 SQIVND (reference sequence). The CDR3 extends over 12 amino acids. This CDR3 is CASSIGGGIQYF. The CDR3 bases that were read are TGTGCCAGTAGTATCGGCGGGGGCATT.

This clone has a handful of counts. The sequenced fragment ends 3 residues before the CDR3 boundary, so the rest is inferred from the germline J gene. The chain links TRBV19 to TRBJ1-2; D might be TRBD1 (6 bases). The germline CDR1 and CDR2 sequences are LNHDA and SQIVND (reference sequence). This CDR3 comprises 13 residues. Incomplete CDR3 DNA: TGTGCCAGTAGTATCCGGGACACACACGAC. Its translation is CASSIRDTHD. Given in full, the CDR3 is CASSIRDTHDYTF.

This clone has at least ten counts. The CDR3 extends 3 residues past the end of the read, so its final part is completed from the germline J gene. This rearrangement joins TRBV27 to TRBJ2-7; unclear D gene. Germline V CDR1 and CDR2: MNHEY, SMNVEV (reference sequence). The CDR3 loop spans 14 amino acids. Deletions cut 2 bases from V and 1 base from J, with 9 bases between. The CDR3 DNA, read in part, is TGTGCCAGCAGTTTAATCTCCGGGTCCTACGAG. Amino acid sequence: CASSLISGSYE. The whole CDR3 protein is CASSLISGSYEQYF.

This clone occurred many times. The CDR3 end falls 3 residues outside the read, so it is completed with the germline J gene. The rearrangement uses TRBV4-2 and TRBJ2-7; D remains unclear. The CDR3 totals 14 residues. V lost 2 bases to trimming and J lost 4 bases, with 12 bases between them. Germline V gene sequence: CDR1 LGHNA, CDR2 YNFKEQ. CDR3 protein: CASSQSQTGYEQYF. The part of the CDR3 DNA that was read is TGTGCCAGCAGCCAATCTCAGACTGGTTACGAG.

This clone was observed at least ten times. The CDR3 DNA, read in part, is TGCGCCAGCAGCTTGGGGCAGACACCAAATCAGCCC. The encoded protein is CASSLGQTPNQP. The complete CDR3 sequence is CASSLGQTPNQPQHF. The chain has TRBV5-1 and TRBJ1-5; D gene uncertain. The read terminates 3 residues before the CDR3 end, so the remaining end is supplied by the germline J gene. The V end was cut by 0 bases, the J end by 4 bases, with 11 bases between. The V gene's germline CDR1 is SGHRS and CDR2 YFSETQ. There are 15 residues in the CDR3.

Remarks on this clone: The read terminates 3 residues before the CDR3 end, so the remaining end is supplied by the germline J gene. This chain uses TRBV5-5 with TRBJ2-3; TRBD1 matches at 11 bases. The CDR3 runs to 14 residues. Germline-derived CDR1 and CDR2 are SGHKS and YYEKEE (reference sequence). CDR3 residues: CASSGQGARRAQYF. CDR3 bases read: TGTGCCAGCAGCGGACAGGGGGCGCGAAGGGCG.

This clone was counted at least ten times. The read halts 3 residues ahead of the CDR3 end, with the missing end drawn from the germline J gene. The chain combines TRBV7-3 with TRBJ1-2; 9 bases map to TRBD1. The V gene's germline CDR1 is SGHTA and CDR2 FQGTGA. V shed 5 bases, J shed 6 bases, and the junction held 16 bases outside the gene matches. The length of the CDR3 is 17 residues. The DNA read from the CDR3 is TGTGCCAGCAGCCAAAGGGACAGGGTTTTTGTACAAAATGGC. This sequence encodes CASSQRDRVFVQNG. The whole CDR3 sequence reads CASSQRDRVFVQNGYTF. Supplemented by reference TRBV7-3 and TRBJ1-2, the full variable domain reads GAGVSQTPSNKVTEKGKYVELRCDPISGHTALYWYRQSLGQGPEFLIYFQGTGAADDSGLPNDRFFAVRPEGSVSTLKIQRTERGDSAVYLCASSQRDRVFVQNGYTFGSGTRLTVV.

This clone was detected many times. Coverage ceases 3 residues before the CDR3 finishes, and the germline J gene fills in the end. V gene TRBV20-1 combines with J gene TRBJ2-5; TRBD2 matches at 9 bases. This CDR3 spans 14 amino acids. V dropped 4 bases and J dropped 3; count of bases not matched to a gene: 6. Germline lookup yields CDR1 DFQATT and CDR2 SNEGSKA (reference sequence). The covered CDR3 bases are TGCAGTGCTATTACGACTAGCGGTAAAGAGACC. This gives the protein CSAITTSGKET. The full CDR3 sequence reads CSAITTSGKETQYF.

This clone was picked up many times. Read sequence stops 3 residues before the CDR3 end, and the germline J gene provides the missing end. The V gene is TRBV18, the J gene TRBJ1-5; tentative D call: TRBD1 (5 bases). Germline values: CDR1 KGHSH, CDR2 LQKENI. This CDR3 is built from 13 residues. Between the trimmed V and J ends, which lost 5 bases and 3 bases, there was a span of 8 bases. This CDR3 reads CASSDSYNQPQHF. The sequenced part of the CDR3 DNA is TGTGCCAGCTCAGACAGCTACAATCAGCCC.

This clone was found many times. The read stops 3 residues short of the end of the CDR3; the missing end is completed from the germline J gene. The V call is TRBV12-3 or TRBV12-4, the J call TRBJ2-3, with 11 bases fitting TRBD2. The CDR3 loop spans 18 amino acids. V lost 5 bases and J lost 2; bases outside the gene matches: 12. The CDR3 sequence is CASSTRGGTSGYTDTQYF. The sequenced part of the CDR3 DNA is TGTGCCAGCAGTACTAGGGGGGGGACTAGCGGCTACACAGATACG.

The sample holds many counts of this clone. The CDR3 end is not reached by the read, which stops 3 residues before it; the germline J gene fills it in. The V gene is TRBV5-1, the J gene TRBJ2-6; TRBD2 matches 9 bases. V dropped 3 bases and J dropped 1; count of bases not matched to a gene: 2. This CDR3 is built from 16 residues. Germline CDR1 and CDR2: SGHRS and YFSETQ. The covered CDR3 bases are TGCGCCAGCAGCTATAGCGGGGGTTCTGGGGCCAACGTC. Encoded protein: CASSYSGGSGANV. The full CDR3 protein is CASSYSGGSGANVLTF. Full variable domain (remainder filled in from reference TRBV5-1 and TRBJ2-6): KAGVTQTPRYLIKTRGQQVTLSCSPISGHRSVSWYQQTPGQGLQFLFEYFSETQRNKGNFPGRFSGRQFSNSRSEMNVSTLELGDSALYLCASSYSGGSGANVLTFGAGSRLTVL.

At least ten counts were recorded for this clone. The read terminates 3 residues ahead of where the CDR3 ends, so the germline J gene completes it. V gene TRBV19 combines with J gene TRBJ2-2, with D perhaps matching TRBD2 (6 bases). Germline CDR1 and CDR2: LNHDA and SQIVND (reference sequence). V lost 1 base, J lost 4 bases, and 10 bases lay in between. The CDR3 runs to 15 residues. The CDR3 reads CASSIGDWSTGELFF. CDR3 DNA, as far as it was read: TGTGCCAGTAGTATAGGGGACTGGTCCACCGGGGAG.

On this clone itself: Sequencing ends 3 residues short of the CDR3 end; the germline J gene provides the rest. The V and J genes are TRBV18 and TRBJ2-2; 7 bases match TRBD2. Germline V lookup: CDR1 KGHSH, CDR2 LQKENI. J was trimmed by 7 bases and V by 1 base; bases with no gene match: 9. The CDR3 runs 16 residues. CDR3 loop: CASSPRSGQSGGELFF. The DNA read from the CDR3 is TGTGCCAGCTCACCACGTAGCGGGCAGTCGGGCGGGGAG.

This clone was seen repeatedly, ten times or more. Read coverage stops 3 residues before the CDR3 terminus; the germline J gene supplies the remainder. The J gene is TRBJ1-2, the V gene TRBV7-4; D may be TRBD1 (6 bases). Trimming stripped 5 bases from V and 0 bases from J, with 13 bases between. The V gene's germline CDR1 is SGHVT and CDR2 SQSDAQ. The CDR3 length is 15 residues. This CDR3 is CASSPGQSPNYGYTF. The sequenced CDR3 bases are TGTGCCAGCAGCCCCGGACAGTCTCCTAACTATGGC.

This clone was detected many times. CDR3 sequence reads: CASSGGLAGDSNEQFF. The part of the CDR3 DNA that was read is TGTGCCAGCAGTGGGGGACTAGCGGGAGATTCCAATGAG. The J gene is TRBJ2-1, the V gene TRBV6-1, with 14 bases that match TRBD2. The DNA ends 3 residues before the CDR3 does, and the rest of the CDR3 is filled in from the germline J gene. V shed 4 bases and J 6 bases; nucleotides not matched to a gene: 5. CDR1 and CDR2 (germline): MNHNS, SASEGT. The CDR3 contains 16 residues.

There are many counts of this clone. Read data end 3 residues before the CDR3 end; the end is taken from the germline J gene. V usage is TRBV19 and J usage is TRBJ1-1; no clear D gene. V shed 7 bases and J shed 3 bases, with 12 bases lying between them. The CDR3 sequence is 13 residues long. The germline V gene has CDR1 LNHDA and CDR2 SQIVND (reference sequence). The chain's CDR3 is CASTEYKDTEAFF. The CDR3 DNA, read in part, is TGTGCCAGTACTGAGTACAAGGACACTGAA.

Many counts were recorded for this clone. Sequencing ends 3 residues short of the CDR3 end; the germline J gene provides the rest. This chain joins TRBV27 and TRBJ2-3; 7 nucleotides align to TRBD1. Germline CDR1 reads MNHEY; CDR2 reads SMNVEV (reference sequence). V shed 4 bases, J shed 0 bases, and the junction held 4 bases outside the gene matches. The CDR3 extends over 15 amino acids. CDR3 amino acids: CASSSGTVSTDTQYF. Incomplete CDR3 DNA: TGTGCCAGCAGTTCCGGGACAGTAAGCACAGATACG.

This clone was counted ten times or more. The read falls 3 residues short of the CDR3 end, and the missing part is taken from the germline J gene. The chain couples TRBV7-9 to TRBJ2-5, with TRBD2 identical over 12 bases. Unmatched junction bases numbered 9, after V lost 8 bases and J lost 5 bases. The CDR3 contains 15 residues. Germline CDR1 and CDR2: SEHNR and FQNEAQ (reference sequence). The CDR3 bases that were read are TGTGCCAGCGGGACTAGCGGGCTCATGGGGGAGACC. Encoded protein: CASGTSGLMGET. The CDR3 as a whole reads CASGTSGLMGETQYF.

This clone was observed at least ten times. The read ends 3 residues early relative to the CDR3; the germline J gene fills the gap. J is TRBJ2-3 and V is TRBV5-4; 13 bases align to TRBD2. The CDR3 is 15 residues long. V was clipped by 5 bases and J by 4 bases; unmatched bases: 4. Germline V CDR1 and CDR2: SGHNT, YYREEE (reference sequence). The sequenced part of the CDR3 DNA is TGTGCCAGCAGAAGGACTAGCGGGGGCGCAGATACG. It yields the protein CASRRTSGGADT. The full CDR3 is CASRRTSGGADTQYF.

This clone was recorded many times. The junction departs from germline at one end; a sequencing error may be responsible. The missing CDR3 end, 3 residues past where the read stops, is filled in from the germline J gene. This rearrangement joins TRBV10-3 to TRBJ1-6, with 7 positions matching TRBD1. There are 13 residues in the CDR3. Per germline, CDR1 ENHRY and CDR2 SYGVKD. This chain's CDR3 is CAESSGTDSPLHF. Incomplete CDR3 DNA: TGTGCCGAATCTTCCGGGACAGATTCTCCC.

This clone was seen repeatedly, ten times or more. The read comes to an end 3 residues before the CDR3 does, leaving the germline J gene to fill in the end. The V call is TRBV3-1 (or the pseudogene TRBV3-2), the J call TRBJ2-7; weak D call: TRBD1 (5 bases). The CDR3 is 15 amino acids. Germline lookup yields CDR1 LGHDT and CDR2 YNNKEL (reference sequence). Trimming pared 4 bases from V and 0 bases from J, leaving 13 bases between. CDR3 in amino acids: CASSPIGHSSYEQYF. CDR3 bases read: TGTGCCAGCAGCCCTATTGGACATTCCTCCTACGAG.

This clone was detected many times. The CDR3 end lies 3 residues beyond the end of the read and is filled in from the germline J gene. The genes are TRBV7-3 and TRBJ1-3, with D maybe TRBD1 (6 bases). CDR1 is SGHTA, CDR2 FQGTGA, per germline. V lost 5 bases, J lost 3 bases, and 14 bases lay in between. The CDR3 contains 15 residues. The part of the CDR3 DNA that was read is TGTGCCAGCAGCCCAGAACAGGGTCGTGGAAACACC. Its translation: CASSPEQGRGNT. The complete CDR3 reads CASSPEQGRGNTIYF. Using reference TRBV7-3 and TRBJ1-3 for the parts outside the CDR3, the full variable domain is GAGVSQTPSNKVTEKGKYVELRCDPISGHTALYWYRQSLGQGPEFLIYFQGTGAADDSGLPNDRFFAVRPEGSVSTLKIQRTERGDSAVYLCASSPEQGRGNTIYFGEGSWLTVV.

This clone was counted ten times or more. Here the CDR3 reads CASSFRERGNTEAFF. The sequenced part of the CDR3 DNA is TGTGCCAGCAGCTTTAGAGAAAGGGGGAACACTGAA. The chain is built from TRBV7-9 and TRBJ1-1; TRBD1 is a possible D gene (5 bases). The read falls 3 residues short of the CDR3 end, and the missing part is taken from the germline J gene. This CDR3 comprises 15 residues. Trimming left V 3 bases short and J 1 base short, with 12 bases between. The germline V gene encodes CDR1 SEHNR and CDR2 FQNEAQ (reference sequence).